This TCR beta chain stems from a study of identical twins. The study's findings and limits: Analyses based on zero insertions could be partly confounded by invariant MAIT and iNKT cells. Abundant beta clonotypes from cord blood bore fewer insertions; memory repertoires lacked this pattern.

This clonotype was recorded a few times. Its target is not known. Looked up from germline, CDR1 is MNHEY and CDR2 is SVGEGT. The CDR3 contains 18 residues. The V end was cut by 2 bases, the J end by 5 bases, with 22 bases between. From the 5' RACE reads, TCRdb called clonotypes with MiXCR, one entry per CDR3 protein. The sample gives some 790,000 distinct CDR3 sequences, about 20% of which show up once; less than 15% is in the top ten. Another study also made use of these data, one on T cells expressing NK-cell markers. Turning to that study: The TCR beta repertoires were obtained from sorted CD3+CD56+NKG2C+, CD3+CD56+NKG2C- and CD3+CD56-NKG2C+ T cells.

Sequenced: PBMCs. This sequence originates from a woman aged 18-35 years in good health. The rearrangement uses TRBV6-2 or TRBV6-3 and TRBJ1-5; D might be TRBD1 (5 bases). The CDR3, as DNA: TGTGCCAGCAGTTACCCGGGACGAAGCTTGGGTTTCGATCAGCCCCAGCATTTT. Translated, it gives CASSYPGRSLGFDQPQHF.